The 8 T cell receptor beta chains in this list originate from one sample, sequenced in a study of T-cell memory formation after mild COVID-19 (dated by TCRdb to the early 2020s). The library was produced with 5' RACE. TCRdb shows the sequencer as Illumina NovaSeq 6000. The public reads were reanalyzed by TCRdb: fastp trimming at Q25, MiXCR alignment, in-frame beta chains only. Here each entry gathers all rows of one CDR3 protein and keeps the most common genes and DNA. The sample yields some 130,000 distinct CDR3 sequences; about 5.9% were counted once. Around 2% of the sample lies in the top ten. The sequenced sample consisted of PBMCs or a T cell subset sorted from them (not recorded which). These receptors all come from an adult woman who had mild COVID-19 (a few samples of this study predate the infection). The sample titles of this study are shuffled in the database, so cell type and time point are left out; the donor was told from shared clones.

A few counts support this clonotype. CDR3 bases: TGCGCCAGCAGCCAACCGGGACAGGGAGACTACGAGCAGTACTTC. The encoded protein is CASSQPGQGDYEQYF. This chain uses TRBV5-1 with TRBJ2-7; 9 positions agree with TRBD1. Germline V gene data show CDR1 as SGHRS and CDR2 as YFSETQ. The CDR3 is made up of 15 amino acids. With 4 bases clipped from V and 3 bases from J, the junction kept 8 bases outside the gene matches.

This chain uses TRBV5-1 with TRBJ2-5; 13 bases are shared with TRBD2. This CDR3 spans 16 amino acids. Germline CDR1 SGHRS, CDR2 YFSETQ. V trimming: 7 bases; J trimming: 1 base; junction bases outside the gene matches: 7. This chain's CDR3 is CASAPGLAGPQETQYF. CDR3 DNA sequence: TGCGCCAGCGCACCGGGACTAGCGGGGCCCCAAGAGACCCAGTACTTC.

This clonotype was counted ten times or more. The chain uses TRBV24-1 and TRBJ2-1; TRBD2 agrees at 11 bases. V lost 6 bases to trimming and J lost 0 bases; unmatched junction nucleotides: 3. CDR3 length equals 16 residues. Germline CDR1 and CDR2: KGHDR and SFDVKD. CDR3 coding DNA: TGTGCCACCAGTAAGACTAGCGGGGTCTCCTACAATGAGCAGTTCTTC. It encodes CATSKTSGVSYNEQFF.

The CDR3 loop is CRRSQYEQYF. CDR3 in DNA: TGCAGGCGGAGCCAGTACGAGCAGTACTTC. The rearrangement uses TRBV29-1 and TRBJ2-7; unclear D gene. CDR3 size: 10 residues. Germline CDR1 SQVTM, CDR2 ANQGSEA.

This rearrangement joins TRBV30 to TRBJ1-5, with unresolved D. The length of the CDR3 is 15 residues. V was pared by 2 bases and J by 0 bases, with 11 bases between. CDR1 is GTSNPN and CDR2 is SVGIG in the germline V gene (reference sequence). CDR3 in amino acids: CAWSSGIHSNQPQHF. As DNA, the CDR3 is TGTGCCTGGAGTTCCGGGATCCATAGCAATCAGCCCCAGCATTTT.

The V and J genes are TRBV9 and TRBJ2-2, with 9 bases that match TRBD1. V shed 4 bases, J shed 4 bases, and the junction held 5 bases outside the gene matches. The CDR3 has 15 amino acids. Germline V gene sequence: CDR1 SGDLS, CDR2 YYNGEE. CDR3 amino acids: CASSLQGASTGELFF. The DNA of the CDR3 is TGTGCCAGCAGCCTACAGGGGGCGAGCACCGGGGAGCTGTTTTTT.

The V gene is TRBV30, the J gene TRBJ1-1, with D unclear. The CDR3 length is 13 residues. The V gene lost 3 bases and the J gene lost 0 bases, with 8 bases spanning the gap. CDR1 GTSNPN and CDR2 SVGIG come from the germline V gene (reference sequence). The CDR3 DNA reads as TGTGCCTGGAGGCGATTCATGAACACTGAAGCTTTCTTT. Protein sequence: CAWRRFMNTEAFF.

V gene TRBV20-1 combines with J gene TRBJ2-2; D gene uncertain. Trimming pared 3 bases from V and 0 bases from J, leaving 14 bases between. The V gene's germline CDR1 is DFQATT and CDR2 SNEGSKA (reference sequence). This CDR3 comprises 16 residues. In DNA, the CDR3 is TGCAGTGCTAGCCAACGTCCCGTTGCGAACACCGGGGAGCTGTTTTTT. This sequence encodes CSASQRPVANTGELFF.